The clone carrying this TCR beta chain was seen many times. Its antigen is as yet unknown. MiXCR was run by TCRdb on the RACE reads, yielding one entry per CDR3 protein. The sample has 80,000 to 95,000 distinct CDR3 sequences; approximately 10% are singletons. This sample was included in a study of human T cells and chemical hapten exposure. Whole-study context: TCR yield per sample varied, mainly due to pooled library volumes. Study-wide results and caveats: Versus controls, significantly more large CDR3 similarity clusters arose from expanded TCRs.

V lost 0 bases, J lost 1 base, and 7 bases lay in between. The CDR3 sequence is 15 residues long. Germline V CDR1 and CDR2: LGHDT, YNNKEL (reference sequence). Documented time point: patch test 2, 6 weeks after DPC sensitization. The treatment was: therapeutic diphenylcyclopropenone sensitization with weekly scalp DPC. People who gave samples had alopecia, were 18 to 70 years old, and were suitable for DPC. The sequences come from whole blood, collected in connection with sensitization to the hapten diphenylcyclopropenone (DPC). The clonotype was recovered from a man between 18 and 29 years old with alopecia areata. Some clones in this sample may be carry-over from other donors' samples. This sequence joins TRBV3-1 and TRBJ1-5, with TRBD1 as a possible D gene (5 bases). The CDR3 protein is CASSQDAGSNQPQHF. The CDR3 DNA reads TGTGCCAGCAGCCAAGATGCAGGGAGCAATCAGCCCCAGCATTTT. Full variable domain (outside the CDR3, taken from reference TRBV3-1 and TRBJ1-5): DTAVSQTPKYLVTQMGNDKSIKCEQNLGHDTMYWYKQDSKKFLKIMFSYNNKELIINETVPNRFSPKSPDKAHLNLHINSLELGDSAVYFCASSQDAGSNQPQHFGDGTRLSIL.